This TCR beta chain was documented in a study of sequential checkpoint blockade in melanoma. Across the study: Each arm's sequence ended with maintenance nivolumab.

This CDR3 spans 15 amino acids. V was shortened by 3 bases and J by 4 bases, with 15 bases between the two germline ends. Germline V gives CDR1 LNHNV, CDR2 YYDKDF (reference sequence). The protocol was immunoSEQ multiplex PCR, while the TCRdb copy is restricted to in-frame clones and leaves out a portion. Of 25,000 to 30,000 clones listed, around three quarters are singletons. Treatment of the sample: randomized to nivolumab then ipilimumab (arm A) or the reverse (arm B). The material sequenced was CD8+ T cells sorted from blood (inferred from file names), taken from a patient given nivolumab and ipilimumab in sequence. This chain connects TRBV15 to TRBJ1-1; D possibly corresponds to TRBD1 (5 bases). This receptor was taken from a human donor with melanoma. The CDR3 spells CATSSGREGRTEAFF. Written as DNA, the CDR3 is TGTGCCACCAGCAGCGGCAGGGAGGGACGCACTGAAGCTTTCTTT.